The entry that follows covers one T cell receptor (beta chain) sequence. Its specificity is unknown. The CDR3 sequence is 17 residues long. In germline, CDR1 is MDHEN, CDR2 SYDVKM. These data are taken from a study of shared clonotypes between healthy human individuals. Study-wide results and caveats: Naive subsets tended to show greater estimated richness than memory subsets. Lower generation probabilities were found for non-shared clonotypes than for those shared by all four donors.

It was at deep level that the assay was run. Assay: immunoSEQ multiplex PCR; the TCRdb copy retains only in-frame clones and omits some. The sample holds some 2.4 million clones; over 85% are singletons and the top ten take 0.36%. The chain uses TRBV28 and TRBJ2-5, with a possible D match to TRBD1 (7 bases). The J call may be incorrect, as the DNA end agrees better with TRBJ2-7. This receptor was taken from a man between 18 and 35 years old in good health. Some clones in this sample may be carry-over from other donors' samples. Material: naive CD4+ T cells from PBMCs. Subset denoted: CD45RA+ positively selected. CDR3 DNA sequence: TGTGCCAGCAGTTCGGGATGGACAGGAGGAGGGTCCTACGAGCAGTACTTC. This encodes CASSSGWTGGGSYEQYF.